The 20 T cell receptor beta chains below come from one sample, sequenced in a study of cytotoxic CD8 clonotypes in ibrutinib-treated CLL (dated by TCRdb to about 2021). According to the study, the label for this sample's time point signals: roughly 2 years on ibrutinib. To prepare the library, the immunoSEQ multiplex PCR assay was applied. Entries here come from immuneACCESS through TCRdb and include only in-frame sequences with V and J called. Some clones fail to appear in such tables; in the studies checked, an unresolved V gene covers under half of the shortfall, and the cause of the remainder is unknown. The sample profile shows 150,000 to 200,000 clones; around 72% of them were found once. The ten largest clones take up around an eighth of the sample. Source: PBMCs, taken after 24 months of ibrutinib treatment. The source of these receptors is a human donor with chronic lymphocytic leukemia.

The chain carries TRBV9 and TRBJ2-7; tentatively, D is TRBD2 (5 bases). The V gene lost 0 bases and the J gene lost 1 base, with 8 bases spanning the gap. This CDR3 has 14 amino acids. Germline CDR1 SGDLS, CDR2 YYNGEE. The CDR3 protein is CASSVGRRSYEQYF. As DNA, the CDR3 is TGTGCCAGCAGCGTAGGGAGGAGGTCCTACGAGCAGTACTTC.

This chain uses TRBV9 with TRBJ2-3; D possibly matches TRBD1 or TRBD2 (5 bases each). The V end lost 4 bases, the J end lost 2 bases, and 14 bases lay between the germline ends. The CDR3 has 15 amino acids. Germline V gene data show CDR1 as SGDLS and CDR2 as YYNGEE. The CDR3 loop is CASSPRDGNTDTQYF. Here the CDR3 DNA reads TGTGCCAGCAGCCCCCGGGACGGAAACACAGATACGCAGTATTTT.

The V call is TRBV18, the J call TRBJ2-3; TRBD2 aligns across 7 bases. The J segment lost 2 bases and the V segment lost 6 bases, leaving 8 bases of the junction unmatched. CDR1 and CDR2 (germline): KGHSH, LQKENI. The CDR3 sequence is 15 residues long. CDR3 sequence: CASSSSGMNTDTQYF. For the CDR3, the DNA is TGTGCCAGCTCGTCTAGCGGAATGAACACAGATACGCAGTATTTT.

The V and J genes are TRBV5-4 and TRBJ2-3; D is uncertain. CDR1 and CDR2 (germline): SGHNT, YYREEE (reference sequence). The CDR3 totals 13 residues. Deletions cut 4 bases from V and 5 bases from J, with 11 bases between. The CDR3 sequence is CASSEDVQDTQYF. The CDR3 DNA reads TGTGCCAGCAGCGAAGACGTTCAAGATACGCAGTATTTT.

This clone was seen a handful of times. This chain's CDR3 is CASSKTRDPYEQYF. The CDR3 DNA is TGTGCCAGTAGTAAAACAAGGGACCCGTACGAGCAGTACTTC. The rearrangement joins TRBV19 to TRBJ2-7; D assignment may be TRBD1 or TRBD2 (5 bases each). Germline CDR1 LNHDA, CDR2 SQIVND (reference sequence). CDR3 length: 14 amino acids. The V gene lost 4 bases and the J gene lost 4 bases, with 14 bases spanning the gap. The whole variable domain, filled in from reference TRBV19 and TRBJ2-7, reads DGGITQSPKYLFRKEGQNVTLSCEQNLNHDAMYWYRQDPGQGLRLIYYSQIVNDFQKGDIAEGYSVSREKKESFPLTVTSAQKNPTAFYLCASSKTRDPYEQYFGPGTRLTVT.

CDR3 in DNA: TGCGCCAGCAGCCAAAGGTCCGAAGCTAACTATGGCTACACCTTC. It is translated as CASSQRSEANYGYTF. The rearrangement joins TRBV4-1 to TRBJ1-2; D gene unclear. The V gene lost 2 bases and the J gene lost 0 bases, with 10 bases spanning the gap. Germline V lookup: CDR1 MGHRA, CDR2 YSYEKL. The CDR3 loop spans 15 amino acids.

The chain uses TRBV27 and TRBJ2-1, with 7 bases lining up with TRBD1. Germline V lookup: CDR1 MNHEY, CDR2 SMNVEV (reference sequence). The V segment lost 3 bases and the J segment 10 bases; nucleotides outside the gene matches: 9. CDR3 length equals 14 residues. As DNA, the CDR3 is TGTGCCAGCAGTTTGGGTCCAGGGGGTTGGGAGCAGTTCTTC. Protein: CASSLGPGGWEQFF.

The chain has TRBV4-3 and TRBJ2-7; 10 nucleotides agree with TRBD2. In germline, CDR1 is LGHNA, CDR2 YSLEER. V lost 0 bases and J lost 4; bases outside the gene matches: 12. This CDR3 is built from 18 residues. CDR3 residues: CASSQDGSSGRLRYEQYF. Here the CDR3 DNA reads TGCGCCAGCAGCCAAGATGGGTCTAGCGGGAGACTTAGGTACGAGCAGTACTTC.

This clone was detected only a few times. The chain combines TRBV15 with TRBJ1-1; D is ambiguous. V was shortened by 0 bases and J by 7 bases, with 12 bases between the two germline ends. This CDR3 has 14 amino acids. Germline lookup yields CDR1 LNHNV and CDR2 YYDKDF (reference sequence). CDR3 nucleotide sequence: TGTGCCACCAGCAGAGAGGTTACGGGAAGTGAAGCTTTCTTT. The encoded protein is CATSREVTGSEAFF.

This clone occurred a few times. This rearrangement joins TRBV7-2 to TRBJ1-1, with TRBD1 as a possible D gene (6 bases). V shed 1 base and J shed 4 bases, with 13 bases lying between them. The CDR3 totals 15 residues. CDR1 SGHTA and CDR2 FQGNSA come from the germline V gene. DNA for the CDR3: TGTGCCAGCAGCTTAGTCAGGGGCGCGGGCACTGAAGCTTTCTTT. It yields the protein CASSLVRGAGTEAFF.

The chain has TRBV15 and TRBJ2-7; no clear D gene. Germline values: CDR1 LNHNV, CDR2 YYDKDF (reference sequence). V was cut by 2 bases and J by 3 bases, with 11 bases left in between. The CDR3 spans 14 residues. The CDR3 sequence is CATSRNTDDYEQYF. CDR3 DNA: TGTGCCACCAGCAGAAACACGGATGACTACGAGCAGTACTTC.

The chain combines TRBV2 with TRBJ2-7, with 13 bases matching TRBD2. Per the germline V gene, CDR1 is SNHLY and CDR2 is FYNNEI. With V trimmed by 6 bases and J by 5 bases, 7 bases remained unmatched. The CDR3 is 15 residues long. The CDR3 DNA reads TGTGCCAGCAGCCCCCCCGGACTAGCGGGAGACGAGCAGTACTTC. This translates into CASSPPGLAGDEQYF. Together with reference TRBV2 and TRBJ2-7, the CDR3 gives the full variable domain: EPEVTQTPSHQVTQMGQEVILRCVPISNHLYFYWYRQILGQKVEFLVSFYNNEISEKSEIFDDQFSVERPDGSNFTLKIRSTKLEDSAMYFCASSPPGLAGDEQYFGPGTRLTVT.

This chain connects TRBV6-6 to TRBJ1-1; no definite D call. The CDR3 sequence is 14 residues long. In germline, CDR1 is MNHNY, CDR2 SVGAGI (reference sequence). Trimming stripped 8 bases from V and 0 bases from J, with 13 bases between. CDR3 bases: TGTGCCAGCGGCCTAGGTGACATGAACACTGAAGCTTTCTTT. Its protein product is CASGLGDMNTEAFF.

The chain is built from TRBV7-2 and TRBJ2-7; D unclear. The V end lost 3 bases, the J end lost 0 bases, and 15 bases lay between the germline ends. The germline V gene encodes CDR1 SGHTA and CDR2 FQGNSA. CDR3 length: 16 amino acids. CDR3 nucleotides: TGTGCCAGCAGCTTCCACCTCGGCGGCGACTCCTACGAGCAGTACTTC. As protein: CASSFHLGGDSYEQYF.

This clone occurred once. The gene calls are TRBV29-1 and TRBJ1-1, with 10 bases that match TRBD1. Per the germline V gene, CDR1 is SQVTM and CDR2 is ANQGSEA. The J segment lost 10 bases and the V segment lost 7 bases, leaving 15 bases of the junction unmatched. The CDR3 is 14 residues long. Here the CDR3 DNA reads TGCAGCGGCGAAGCGACCGGGACAGGGGCATCAGCTTTCTTT. This codes for CSGEATGTGASAFF.

The J gene is TRBJ2-1, the V gene TRBV10-3, with 12 bases lining up with TRBD2. This CDR3 region has 17 residues. The germline CDR1 and CDR2 sequences are ENHRY and SYGVKD. The V gene end was trimmed by 6 bases and the J gene end by 7 bases; junction bases not matched to a gene: 13. The chain's CDR3 is CAIRSSGRALWVNEQFF. The CDR3 coding sequence is TGTGCCATCAGGTCTAGCGGGAGGGCTTTATGGGTAAATGAGCAGTTCTTC.

In regard to this clone: Other DNA sequences within the sample encode an identical CDR3. This chain joins TRBV18 and TRBJ1-3; 9 bases line up with TRBD1. There are 15 residues in the CDR3. The germline CDR1 and CDR2 sequences are KGHSH and LQKENI. The V segment lost 2 bases and the J segment 4 bases; nucleotides outside the gene matches: 3. The CDR3 is CASSPTGGDGNTIYF. The CDR3 DNA follows: TGTGCCAGCTCACCAACAGGGGGCGACGGAAACACCATATATTTT.

The rearrangement uses TRBV7-8 and TRBJ2-6; D might be TRBD1 (6 bases). This CDR3 has 16 amino acids. In germline, CDR1 is SGHVS, CDR2 FQNEAQ. The germline V and J ends were trimmed by 4 bases and 3 bases, with 13 bases remaining between them. The CDR3 is CASSYLTGFGANVLTF. The CDR3 DNA reads as TGTGCCAGCAGCTATCTTACAGGGTTTGGGGCCAACGTCCTGACTTTC.

The chain links TRBV5-1 to TRBJ1-2; no definite D call. The CDR3 has 16 amino acids. Trimming removed 4 bases from V and 2 bases from J, with 18 bases in between. Germline V lookup: CDR1 SGHRS, CDR2 YFSETQ. The CDR3 DNA follows: TGCGCCAGCAGCCCTGGGCGGACCCTAACAAACTATGGCTACACCTTC. Protein product: CASSPGRTLTNYGYTF.

The chain couples TRBV4-1 to TRBJ2-1; D not resolved. Germline V gene data show CDR1 as MGHRA and CDR2 as YSYEKL. V lost 1 base and J 4 bases, leaving 17 bases between the germline ends. The CDR3 has 17 residues. The CDR3 DNA reads TGCGCCAGCAGCCAAGTTTATACCCACCGCACGTACAATGAGCAGTTCTTC. Protein sequence: CASSQVYTHRTYNEQFF.